This is a list of T cell receptor beta chains from one sample in a study of blood T cell repertoires in COVID-19. The assay was immunoSEQ multiplex PCR, and TCRdb's table has in-frame clones only and misses some. The repertoire includes some 320,000 clones, more than 70% of them detected once, and under 5.5% sits in the top ten. Sequencing was carried out using PBMCs or T cells enriched from blood (not recorded which). These receptors originate from a woman under 40 who had recovered from COVID-19. Both conserved end residues are part of each CDR3. The D gene is left open where the match is weak. Clone size is shown for a subset of rows, as once, few, many or a class of expanded clone.

D	V	J	size	CDR3	DNA
-	TRBV7-7	TRBJ2-2	-	CASRPGDTGELFF	TGTGCTAGCAGACCCGGGGACACCGGGGAGCTGTTTTTT
TRBD1	TRBV7-6	TRBJ1-4	-	CASSLRGSGTGLEKLFF	TGTGCCAGCAGCTTAAGGGGATCCGGGACAGGGCTTGAAAAACTGTTTTTT
-	TRBV5-1	TRBJ1-3	once	CASSLGVSGNTIYF	TGCGCCAGCAGCTTGGGAGTCTCTGGAAACACCATATATTTT
TRBD2	TRBV15	TRBJ2-5	-	CATSRDTSAGGKETQYF	TGTGCCACCAGCAGAGATACATCCGCGGGGGGGAAAGAGACCCAGTACTTC
-	TRBV12-5	TRBJ1-5	-	CASGSPRGENQPQHF	TGTGCTAGTGGTTCCCCGCGGGGGGAGAATCAGCCCCAGCATTTT
-	TRBV2	TRBJ2-5	-	CASSEAPERRQETQYF	TGTGCCAGCAGTGAAGCGCCCGAGCGGAGGCAAGAGACCCAGTACTTC
-	TRBV9	TRBJ2-3	-	CASSVGLSTDTQYF	TGTGCCAGCAGCGTAGGGCTTAGCACAGATACGCAGTATTTT
-	TRBV4-1	TRBJ1-1	-	CASSHMTEAFF	TGCGCCAGCAGCCATATGACTGAAGCTTTCTTT
TRBD1	TRBV6-5	TRBJ1-2	-	CASSEIDGTAYGYTF	TGTGCCAGCAGCGAGATAGACGGGACAGCCTATGGCTACACCTTC
TRBD1	TRBV25-1	TRBJ2-7	once	CASSPGQGHEQYF	TGTGCCAGCAGTCCGGGACAGGGGCACGAGCAGTACTTC
TRBD2	TRBV30	TRBJ2-1	-	CAWNLGSGVPNEQFF	TGTGCCTGGAATCTAGGAAGCGGGGTCCCCAATGAGCAGTTCTTC
TRBD2	TRBV5-1	TRBJ2-5	-	CASSPPSLAGGGETQYF	TGCGCCAGCAGCCCGCCCTCCCTAGCGGGGGGAGGAGAGACCCAGTACTTC
TRBD2	TRBV3-1/TRBV3-2	TRBJ2-5	-	CASSGGGLQTQYF	TGTGCCAGTTCGGGGGGGGGCTTGCAGACCCAGTACTTC
-	TRBV7-2	TRBJ2-5	-	CASSFNPGPETQYF	TGTGCCAGCAGCTTCAATCCAGGGCCAGAGACCCAGTACTTC
-	TRBV3-1/TRBV3-2	TRBJ2-1	-	CASSLSGGLGREQFF	TGTGCCAGCAGCCTTTCAGGGGGACTAGGTAGGGAGCAGTTCTTC
TRBD2	TRBV5-1	TRBJ2-3	-	CASSPGLAGGTDTQYF	TGCGCCAGCAGCCCTGGACTAGCGGGGGGCACAGATACGCAGTATTTT
-	TRBV19	TRBJ1-6	-	CASSRGNSNNSPLHF	TGTGCCAGTAGTAGAGGGAACTCGAATAATTCACCCCTCCACTTT
TRBD1	TRBV2	TRBJ1-6	few	CASSEYLMGQYNSPLHF	TGTGCCAGCAGTGAATACCTCATGGGACAGTATAATTCACCCCTCCACTTT
TRBD1	TRBV6-5	TRBJ1-2	-	CASSLTGGDFPGYTF	TGTGCCAGCAGCCTAACAGGGGGCGATTTTCCTGGCTACACCTTC
-	TRBV7-9	TRBJ2-7	few	CASSFLYEQYF	TGTGCCAGCAGCTTCCTATACGAGCAGTACTTC
TRBD1	TRBV27	TRBJ2-1	-	CASSLRVTRGNEQFF	TGTGCCAGCAGTTTAAGGGTAACCAGGGGGAATGAGCAGTTCTTC
TRBD1	TRBV4-1	TRBJ1-1	-	CASSQGQGGNPMNTEAFF	TGCGCCAGCAGCCAAGGGCAGGGGGGAAATCCCATGAACACTGAAGCTTTCTTT